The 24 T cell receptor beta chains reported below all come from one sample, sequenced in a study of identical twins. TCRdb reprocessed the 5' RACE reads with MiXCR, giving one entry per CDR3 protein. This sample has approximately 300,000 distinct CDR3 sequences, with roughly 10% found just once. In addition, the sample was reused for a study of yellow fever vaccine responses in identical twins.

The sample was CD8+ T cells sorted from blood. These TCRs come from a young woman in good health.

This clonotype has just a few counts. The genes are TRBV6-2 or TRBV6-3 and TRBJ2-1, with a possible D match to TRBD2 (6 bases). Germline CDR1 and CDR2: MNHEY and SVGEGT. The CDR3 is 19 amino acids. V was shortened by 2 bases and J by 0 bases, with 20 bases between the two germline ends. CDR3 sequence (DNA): TGTGCCAGCAGTTACCCAACCACCGGGACTTCTAGCTCCTACAATGAGCAGTTCTTC. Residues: CASSYPTTGTSSSYNEQFF.

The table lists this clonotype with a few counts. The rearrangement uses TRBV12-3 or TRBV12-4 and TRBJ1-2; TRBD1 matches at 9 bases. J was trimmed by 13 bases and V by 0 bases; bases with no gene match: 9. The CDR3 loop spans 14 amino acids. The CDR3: CASSLATGTGRSTF. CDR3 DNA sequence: TGTGCCAGCAGTTTAGCGACCGGGACAGGGCGGAGCACCTTC.

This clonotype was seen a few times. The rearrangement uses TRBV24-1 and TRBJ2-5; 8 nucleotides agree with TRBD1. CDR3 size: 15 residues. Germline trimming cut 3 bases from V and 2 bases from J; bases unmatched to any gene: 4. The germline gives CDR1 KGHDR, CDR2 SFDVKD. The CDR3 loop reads CATSDVQGAQETQYF. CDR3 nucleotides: TGTGCCACCAGTGATGTTCAGGGGGCTCAAGAGACCCAGTACTTC.

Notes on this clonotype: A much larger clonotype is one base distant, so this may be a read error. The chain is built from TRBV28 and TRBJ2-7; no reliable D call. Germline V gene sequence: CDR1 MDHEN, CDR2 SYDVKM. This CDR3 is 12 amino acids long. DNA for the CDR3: TGTGCCCGCAGCCCCCCCTTCTACGAGCAGTACTTC. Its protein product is CARSPPFYEQYF.

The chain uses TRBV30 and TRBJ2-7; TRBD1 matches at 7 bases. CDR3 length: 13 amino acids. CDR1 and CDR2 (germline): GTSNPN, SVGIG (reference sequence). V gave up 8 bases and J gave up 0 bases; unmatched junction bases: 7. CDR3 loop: CAGRQGYSYEQYF. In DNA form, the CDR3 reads TGTGCCGGTAGACAGGGTTACTCCTACGAGCAGTACTTC.

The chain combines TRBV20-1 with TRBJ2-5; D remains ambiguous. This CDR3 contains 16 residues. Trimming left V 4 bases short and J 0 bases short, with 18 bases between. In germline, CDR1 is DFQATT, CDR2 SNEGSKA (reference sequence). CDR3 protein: CSAKFSDNTYQETQYF. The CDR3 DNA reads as TGCAGTGCTAAATTTTCCGATAATACGTACCAAGAGACCCAGTACTTC.

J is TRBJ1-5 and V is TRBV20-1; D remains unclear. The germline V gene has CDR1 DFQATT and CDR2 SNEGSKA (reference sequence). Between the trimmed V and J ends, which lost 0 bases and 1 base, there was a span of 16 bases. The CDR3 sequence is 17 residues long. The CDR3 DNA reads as TGCAGTGCTAGAGATCAGGTACGAGAAGGGAGCAATCAGCCCCAGCATTTT. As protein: CSARDQVREGSNQPQHF.

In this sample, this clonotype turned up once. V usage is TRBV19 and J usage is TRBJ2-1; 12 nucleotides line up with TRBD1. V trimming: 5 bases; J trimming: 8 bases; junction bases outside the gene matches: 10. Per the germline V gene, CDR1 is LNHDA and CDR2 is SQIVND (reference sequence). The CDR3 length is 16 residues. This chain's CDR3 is CASSFHRDRGLDEQFF. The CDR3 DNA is TGTGCCAGTAGTTTTCACCGGGACAGGGGGCTCGATGAGCAGTTCTTC.

As DNA, the CDR3 is TGCAGTGCTAGTGCGGGAGCTTACGAGCAGTACTTC. Translation: CSASAGAYEQYF. The chain recombines TRBV20-1 with TRBJ2-7; 7 bases are shared with TRBD2. Trimming removed 3 bases from V and 4 bases from J; junction bases left unmatched: 3. The CDR3 spans 12 residues. Germline CDR1 and CDR2: DFQATT and SNEGSKA (reference sequence).

CDR3 sequence reads: CATSDPELGANTGELFF. Here the CDR3 DNA reads TGTGCCACCAGTGATCCAGAACTCGGCGCGAACACCGGGGAGCTGTTTTTT. The rearrangement joins TRBV24-1 to TRBJ2-2; no definite D call. V shed 3 bases and J shed 0 bases, with 13 bases lying between them. This CDR3 comprises 17 residues. Germline V gene data show CDR1 as KGHDR and CDR2 as SFDVKD.

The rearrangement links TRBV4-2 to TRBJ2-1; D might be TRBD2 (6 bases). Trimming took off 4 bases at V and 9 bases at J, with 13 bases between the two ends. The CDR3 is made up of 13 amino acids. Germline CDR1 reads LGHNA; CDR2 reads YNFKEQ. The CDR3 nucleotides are TGTGCCAGCAGCCCCTTTCTAGCGAGTGAGCAGTTCTTC. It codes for CASSPFLASEQFF.

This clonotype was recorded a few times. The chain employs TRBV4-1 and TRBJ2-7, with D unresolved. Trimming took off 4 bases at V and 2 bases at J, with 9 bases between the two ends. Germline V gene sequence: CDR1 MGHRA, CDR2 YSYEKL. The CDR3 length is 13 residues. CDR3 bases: TGCGCCAGCAGCCCCCTGGTGACCTACGAGCAGTACTTC. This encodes CASSPLVTYEQYF.

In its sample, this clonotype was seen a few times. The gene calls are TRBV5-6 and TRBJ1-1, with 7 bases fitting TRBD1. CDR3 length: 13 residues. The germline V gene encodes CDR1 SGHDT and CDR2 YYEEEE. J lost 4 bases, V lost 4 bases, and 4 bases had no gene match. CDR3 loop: CASSPGGFTEAFF. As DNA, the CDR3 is TGTGCCAGCAGCCCAGGGGGATTCACTGAAGCTTTCTTT.

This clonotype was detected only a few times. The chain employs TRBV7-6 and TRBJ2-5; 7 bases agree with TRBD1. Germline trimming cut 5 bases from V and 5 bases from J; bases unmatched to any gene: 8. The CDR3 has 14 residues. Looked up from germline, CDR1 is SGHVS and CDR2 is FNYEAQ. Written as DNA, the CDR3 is TGTGCCAGCAGCCCTAGGGACAGTCGGGAGACCCAGTACTTC. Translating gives CASSPRDSRETQYF.

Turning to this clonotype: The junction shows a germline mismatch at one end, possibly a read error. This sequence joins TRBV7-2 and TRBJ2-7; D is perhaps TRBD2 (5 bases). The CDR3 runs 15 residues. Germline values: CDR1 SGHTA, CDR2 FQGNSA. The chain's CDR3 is CASSPVTTPEHDQYF. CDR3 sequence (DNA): TGTGCCAGCAGCCCTGTGACTACACCTGAACACGACCAGTACTTC.

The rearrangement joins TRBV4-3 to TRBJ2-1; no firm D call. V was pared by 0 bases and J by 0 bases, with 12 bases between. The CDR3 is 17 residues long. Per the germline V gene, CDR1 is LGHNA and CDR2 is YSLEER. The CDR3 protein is CASSQDRGTSSYNEQFF. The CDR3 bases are TGCGCCAGCAGCCAAGATAGAGGAACGAGCTCCTACAATGAGCAGTTCTTC.

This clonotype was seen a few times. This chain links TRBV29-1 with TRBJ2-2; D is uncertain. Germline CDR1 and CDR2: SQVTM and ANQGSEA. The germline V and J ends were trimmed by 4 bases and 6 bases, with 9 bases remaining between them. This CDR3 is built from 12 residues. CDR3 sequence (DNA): TGCAGCGTTGGCAGTGCCGCCGGGGAGCTGTTTTTT. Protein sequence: CSVGSAAGELFF.

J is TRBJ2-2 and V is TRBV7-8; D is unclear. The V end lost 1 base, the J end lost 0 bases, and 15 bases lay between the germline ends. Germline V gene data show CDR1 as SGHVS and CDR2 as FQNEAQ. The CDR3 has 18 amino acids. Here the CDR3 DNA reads TGTGCCAGCAGCTTAGTAAACAGTGACCTCGCGAACACCGGGGAGCTGTTTTTT. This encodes CASSLVNSDLANTGELFF. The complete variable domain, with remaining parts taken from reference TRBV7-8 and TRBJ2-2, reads GAGVSQSPRYKVAKRGQDVALRCDPISGHVSLFWYQQALGQGPEFLTYFQNEAQLDKSGLPSDRFFAERPEGSVSTLKIQRTQQEDSAVYLCASSLVNSDLANTGELFFGEGSRLTVL.

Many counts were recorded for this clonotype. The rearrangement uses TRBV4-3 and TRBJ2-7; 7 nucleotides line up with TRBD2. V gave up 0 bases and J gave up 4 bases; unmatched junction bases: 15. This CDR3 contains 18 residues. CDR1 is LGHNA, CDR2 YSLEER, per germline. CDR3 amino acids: CASSQEWGMGGIVYEQYF. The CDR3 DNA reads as TGCGCCAGCAGCCAAGAGTGGGGCATGGGGGGGATTGTGTACGAGCAGTACTTC.

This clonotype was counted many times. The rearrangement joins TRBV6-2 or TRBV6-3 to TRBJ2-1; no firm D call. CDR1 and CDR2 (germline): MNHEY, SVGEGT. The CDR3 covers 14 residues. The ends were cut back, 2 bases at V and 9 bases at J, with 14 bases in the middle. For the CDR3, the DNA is TGTGCCAGCAGTTACCACCCCCTAGTGCCTGAGCAGTTCTTC. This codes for CASSYHPLVPEQFF.

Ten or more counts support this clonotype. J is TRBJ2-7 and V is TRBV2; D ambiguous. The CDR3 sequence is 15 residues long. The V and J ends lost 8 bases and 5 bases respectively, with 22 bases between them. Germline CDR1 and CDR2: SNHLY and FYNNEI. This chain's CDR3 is CASADGMGQAHEQYF. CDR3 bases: TGTGCCAGCGCCGATGGGATGGGTCAGGCCCACGAGCAGTACTTC.

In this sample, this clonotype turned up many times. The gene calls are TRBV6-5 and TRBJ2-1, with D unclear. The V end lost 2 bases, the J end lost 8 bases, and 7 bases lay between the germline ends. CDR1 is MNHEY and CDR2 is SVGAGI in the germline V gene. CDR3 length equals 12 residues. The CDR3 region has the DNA TGTGCCAGCAGTTACAGGTGGGATGAGCAGTTCTTC. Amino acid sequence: CASSYRWDEQFF.

The CDR3 DNA reads TGCAGCGTTGAAGACCCTGGGGGACAGGGTACAGATACGCAGTATTTT. Amino acids: CSVEDPGGQGTDTQYF. The genes are TRBV29-1 and TRBJ2-3; 9 bases map to TRBD1. The germline V gene has CDR1 SQVTM and CDR2 ANQGSEA. V shed 0 bases, J shed 3 bases, and the junction held 7 bases outside the gene matches. CDR3 length: 16 amino acids.

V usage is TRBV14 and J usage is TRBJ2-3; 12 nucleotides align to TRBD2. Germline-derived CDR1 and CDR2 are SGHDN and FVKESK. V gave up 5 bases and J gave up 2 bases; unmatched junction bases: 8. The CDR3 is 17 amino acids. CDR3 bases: TGTGCCAGCAGCTCGCGTGGACTAGCGGGGTACACAGATACGCAGTATTTT. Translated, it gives CASSSRGLAGYTDTQYF.